This TCR beta chain was identified in a study of T cell responses to AZD1222 COVID-19 vaccine. Profiled with immunoSEQ multiplex PCR; TCRdb holds only in-frame clones, not every one. The sample consists of 200,000 to 300,000 clones, 80% to 95% of them appearing once. Germline lookup yields CDR1 SGHVS and CDR2 FNYEAQ. The CDR3 loop spans 15 amino acids. Trimming removed 5 bases from V and 5 bases from J; junction bases left unmatched: 6. The rearrangement uses TRBV7-6 and TRBJ2-2; 9 bases match TRBD1. The sequence came from an adult in good health. Sequenced here: peripheral blood, sampled on day 0 of AZD1222 vaccination. CDR3 DNA sequence: TGTGCCAGCAGCAAAAGGACAGGGGTGACCGGGGAGCTGTTTTTT. Translated: CASSKRTGVTGELFF.